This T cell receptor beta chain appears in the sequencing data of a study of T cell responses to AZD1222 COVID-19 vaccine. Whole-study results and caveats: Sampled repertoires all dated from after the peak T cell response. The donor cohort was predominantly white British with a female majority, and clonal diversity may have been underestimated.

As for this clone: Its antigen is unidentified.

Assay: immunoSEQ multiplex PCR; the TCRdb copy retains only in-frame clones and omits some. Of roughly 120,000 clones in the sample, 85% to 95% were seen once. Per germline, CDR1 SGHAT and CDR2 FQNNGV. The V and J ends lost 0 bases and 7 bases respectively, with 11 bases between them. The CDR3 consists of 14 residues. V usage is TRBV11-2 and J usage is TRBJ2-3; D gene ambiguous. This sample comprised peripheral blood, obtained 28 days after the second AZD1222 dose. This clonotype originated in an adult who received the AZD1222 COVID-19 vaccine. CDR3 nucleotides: TGTGCCAGCAGCTTAGATTCACCTAAGCATACGCAGTATTTT. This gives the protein CASSLDSPKHTQYF.